Below, 20 T cell receptor beta chains from the same sample are listed, as sequenced in a study of cytomegalovirus exposure and HLA in healthy donors. Use of 60 Vbeta and 13 Jbeta primers characterized the PCR. Assay: immunoSEQ multiplex PCR; the TCRdb copy retains only in-frame clones and omits some. The sample consists of fewer than 250,000 clones, over 65% of them appearing once. Sequencing input: PBMCs. The receptor source for this set is a man aged 35-49 years in good health and CMV-seropositive.

This clone came up a few times. The chain combines TRBV29-1 with TRBJ2-4, with D perhaps matching TRBD1 (6 bases). Germline values: CDR1 SQVTM, CDR2 ANQGSEA. The CDR3 has 13 amino acids. Trimming took off 2 bases at V and 7 bases at J, with 12 bases between the two ends. The CDR3 bases are TGCAGCGTTGAATTAATCGACAGGAACATTCAGTACTTC. Encoded protein: CSVELIDRNIQYF.

This clone was picked up one time. The chain recombines TRBV5-4 with TRBJ1-5, with 7 bases aligning to TRBD1. The CDR3 has 16 residues. The junction had 14 bases not matched to a gene; V was cut back by 4 bases and J by 7 bases. Per the germline V gene, CDR1 is SGHNT and CDR2 is YYREEE (reference sequence). The CDR3 DNA reads TGTGCCAGCAGCCCTTCCCGAAGGGGGCCGGGACAGCCCCAGCATTTT. Its protein is CASSPSRRGPGQPQHF.

V and J are TRBV28 and TRBJ1-5; 8 bases are a match to TRBD1. Trimming took 6 bases from V and 7 from J; bases not matched to a gene: 2. Germline CDR1 and CDR2: MDHEN and SYDVKM. The CDR3 runs 12 residues. The CDR3 sequence: CASRTGGQPQHF. CDR3 bases: TGTGCCAGCAGAACAGGGGGACAGCCCCAGCATTTT.

The rearrangement joins TRBV6-5 to TRBJ1-1; D is possibly TRBD1 (6 bases). Germline CDR1 and CDR2: MNHEY and SVGAGI. Between the trimmed V and J ends, which lost 6 bases and 1 base, there was a span of 12 bases. CDR3 length equals 14 residues. The CDR3 is CASSKRGQNTEAFF. The DNA for the CDR3 is TGTGCCAGCAGCAAAAGGGGACAGAACACTGAAGCTTTCTTT.

The V and J genes are TRBV11-2 and TRBJ1-3; D might be TRBD1 (5 bases). The CDR3 totals 15 residues. The germline CDR1 and CDR2 sequences are SGHAT and FQNNGV. The V end was cut by 8 bases, the J end by 0 bases, with 14 bases between. The CDR3 spells CASQTGGNSGNTIYF. As DNA, the CDR3 is TGTGCCAGCCAAACGGGGGGGAACTCTGGAAACACCATATATTTT.

The V call is TRBV7-5, the J call TRBJ1-1; the DNA was not compared with TRBD1, the D call given in the table. TRBV7-5 is noted as a pseudogene. The CDR3 is 15 amino acids. The CDR3 here is CVRRPLWDSRTEAFF. CDR3 nucleotides: TGTGTCAGAAGACCCCTATGGGACAGTAGGACTGAAGCTTTCTTT.

Only a few counts were recorded for this clone. The chain joins TRBV28 to TRBJ2-7; a weak D match, TRBD2 (5 bases). The length of the CDR3 is 16 residues. Germline assignment: CDR1 MDHEN and CDR2 SYDVKM. V lost 8 bases to trimming and J lost 5 bases, with 25 bases between them. CDR3 loop: CASFTPGRAEGDEQYF. The CDR3 DNA reads TGTGCCAGCTTTACCCCGGGCCGGGCCGAGGGTGACGAGCAGTACTTC.

This CDR3 reads CASKGGYYNSPLHF. The CDR3 DNA sequence: TGTGCCTCCAAAGGGGGCTACTATAATTCACCCCTCCACTTT. J is TRBJ1-6 and V is TRBV6-1, with 7 bases aligning to TRBD1. The germline CDR1 and CDR2 sequences are MNHNS and SASEGT. V lost 11 bases to trimming and J lost 3 bases; unmatched junction nucleotides: 7. The CDR3 sequence is 14 residues long.

The rearrangement uses TRBV7-9 and TRBJ2-3, with TRBD1 identical over 9 bases. Per germline, CDR1 SEHNR and CDR2 FQNEAQ (reference sequence). Trimming took 4 bases from V and 9 from J; bases not matched to a gene: 14. The CDR3 runs to 16 residues. The CDR3 reads CASSSGRDRDLGTQYF. CDR3 coding DNA: TGTGCCAGCAGCTCGGGCCGGGACAGGGACCTTGGAACGCAGTATTTT. Full variable domain (remainder filled in from reference TRBV7-9 and TRBJ2-3): DTGVSQNPRHKITKRGQNVTFRCDPISEHNRLYWYRQTLGQGPEFLTYFQNEAQLEKSRLLSDRFSAERPKGSFSTLEIQRTEQGDSAMYLCASSSGRDRDLGTQYFGPGTRLTVL.

The chain couples TRBV6-5 to TRBJ2-3; 8 bases are shared with TRBD1. CDR1 is MNHEY and CDR2 is SVGAGI in the germline V gene. This CDR3 contains 14 residues. The ends lost 5 bases at V and 4 bases at J; junction bases unmatched: 5. The CDR3 DNA sequence: TGTGCCAGCAGTCGACAGGGGCTGGCAGATACGCAGTATTTT. This encodes CASSRQGLADTQYF.

There are a few counts of this clone. The chain links TRBV11-2 to TRBJ2-3, with TRBD2 identical over 7 bases. Germline V lookup: CDR1 SGHAT, CDR2 FQNNGV. V shed 4 bases, J shed 7 bases, and the junction held 5 bases outside the gene matches. The CDR3 runs 13 residues. The CDR3 here is CASSSLLAHTQYF. CDR3 sequence (DNA): TGTGCCAGCAGCTCCCTACTAGCGCATACGCAGTATTTT.

The chain couples TRBV7-9 to TRBJ1-2, with D perhaps matching TRBD1 (5 bases). The ends were cut back, 1 base at V and 7 bases at J, with 13 bases in the middle. There are 14 residues in the CDR3. Germline loops: CDR1 SEHNR, CDR2 FQNEAQ (reference sequence). CDR3 DNA sequence: TGTGCCAGCAGCTTAGGGGGGACTAGCATTGGCTACACCTTC. This translates into CASSLGGTSIGYTF.

The rearrangement links TRBV6-1 to TRBJ2-7; no clear D. The V gene lost 6 bases and the J gene lost 6 bases, with 18 bases spanning the gap. CDR3 length: 14 amino acids. CDR1 and CDR2 from the germline V gene are MNHNS and SASEGT. The CDR3 sequence: CASSPDTWALEQYF. The CDR3 coding sequence is TGTGCCAGCAGCCCCGATACATGGGCCCTCGAGCAGTACTTC.

This clone was observed once. Other DNA variants within this sample encode the same CDR3. V usage is TRBV7-2 and J usage is TRBJ2-1; TRBD2 matches at 10 bases. V gave up 5 bases and J gave up 6 bases; unmatched junction bases: 4. Looked up from germline, CDR1 is SGHTA and CDR2 is FQGNSA. The CDR3 length is 14 residues. The CDR3 loop is CASSLGLAVNEQFF. The CDR3 coding sequence is TGTGCCAGCAGCCTAGGACTAGCGGTCAATGAGCAGTTCTTC.

The chain combines TRBV9 with TRBJ1-5, with D perhaps TRBD1 (6 bases). Germline V gives CDR1 SGDLS, CDR2 YYNGEE. The CDR3 is made up of 15 amino acids. Trimming pared 0 bases from V and 6 bases from J, leaving 13 bases between. CDR3 in DNA: TGTGCCAGCAGCGTAGGAGGGGGAGTTCTTCAGCCCCAGCATTTT. Amino acid sequence: CASSVGGGVLQPQHF.

This clone is a singleton in its sample. The chain carries TRBV5-8 and TRBJ1-1, with 8 nucleotides matching TRBD1. The trim removed 1 base at V and 6 bases at J, leaving 2 bases unmatched. The CDR3 spans 13 residues. Per the germline V gene, CDR1 is SGHTS and CDR2 is YDEGEE. CDR3 coding DNA: TGTGCCAGCAGCTTGCCAGGGGGCCCTGAAGCTTTCTTT. It translates to CASSLPGGPEAFF.

V usage is TRBV7-3 and J usage is TRBJ1-4; TRBD1 is a possible D gene (5 bases). The CDR3 extends over 13 amino acids. Germline-derived CDR1 and CDR2 are SGHTA and FQGTGA. Trimming stripped 6 bases from V and 8 bases from J, with 13 bases between. In nucleotides, the CDR3 is TGTGCCAGCAGTTTCCAGGGAGGGGAAAAACTGTTTTTT. It is translated as CASSFQGGEKLFF. Full variable domain (missing parts from reference TRBV7-3 and TRBJ1-4): GAGVSQTPSNKVTEKGKYVELRCDPISGHTALYWYRQSLGQGPEFLIYFQGTGAADDSGLPNDRFFAVRPEGSVSTLKIQRTERGDSAVYLCASSFQGGEKLFFGSGTQLSVL.

This chain uses TRBV7-8 with TRBJ2-5, with D possibly matching TRBD1 (5 bases). Deletions cut 1 base from V and 2 bases from J, with 14 bases between. CDR1 is SGHVS, CDR2 FQNEAQ, per germline. The CDR3 is 16 residues long. CDR3 loop: CASSLGSGNSQETQYF. CDR3 in DNA: TGTGCCAGCAGCTTAGGTTCAGGGAACAGTCAAGAGACCCAGTACTTC.

The J gene is TRBJ2-7, the V gene TRBV7-2, with 8 positions matching TRBD2. The CDR3 loop spans 15 amino acids. The V and J ends lost 2 bases and 0 bases, in that order; junction bases with no gene match: 3. CDR1 is SGHTA and CDR2 is FQGNSA in the germline V gene. CDR3: CASSLQSGSSYEQYF. CDR3 nucleotide sequence: TGTGCCAGCAGCTTACAAAGCGGGAGCTCCTACGAGCAGTACTTC.

This sequence joins TRBV6-1 and TRBJ1-2; D uncertain. The ends were cut back, 10 bases at V and 4 bases at J, with 19 bases in the middle. The CDR3 is made up of 14 amino acids. The germline CDR1 and CDR2 sequences are MNHNS and SASEGT. CDR3 in amino acids: CATIPRGRGYGYTF. In nucleotides, the CDR3 is TGTGCCACGATTCCGAGAGGGCGCGGCTATGGCTACACCTTC.